A single sample gave rise to the 26 T cell receptor beta chains below, sequenced in a study of human CD8 memory T cell subsets. UMI-labeled 5' RACE generated the TCR beta libraries. TCRdb re-called the 5' RACE reads; one entry per CDR3 protein, DNA not given. This sample's clone table lists approximately 11,000 distinct CDR3 sequences. Sequenced input: CD8+ T cells from PBMCs. These receptors all come from a human donor in good health.

The genes are TRBV27 and TRBJ2-1; TCRdb indicates TRBD2, and absent DNA this call remains unverified. The CDR3 totals 18 residues. CDR1 is MNHEY, CDR2 SMNVEV, per germline (reference sequence). The CDR3: CASSLLLEAGTSVNEQFF.

The rearrangement uses TRBV28 and TRBJ2-7; as DNA is missing, the TRBD1 call by TCRdb cannot be tested. CDR1 MDHEN and CDR2 SYDVKM come from the germline V gene. The CDR3 has 14 residues. Here the CDR3 reads CASTRRGTGYEQYF. Looking up the rest from reference TRBV28 and TRBJ2-7 gives the full variable domain: DVKVTQSSRYLVKRTGEKVFLECVQDMDHENMFWYRQDPGLGLRLIYFSYDVKMKEKGDIPEGYSVSREKKERFSLILESASTNQTSMYLCASTRRGTGYEQYFGPGTRLTVT.

This clonotype is deemed medium-sized (0.01 to 0.1%) by its frequency. This chain links TRBV6-6 with TRBJ2-1. This CDR3 contains 13 residues. Germline CDR1 MNHNY, CDR2 SVGAGI (reference sequence). The CDR3 is CASSWGLGNEQFF.

The rearrangement links TRBV2 to TRBJ2-5; TCRdb's D call, TRBD1, is unchecked because there is no DNA. The CDR3 loop spans 16 amino acids. Per the germline V gene, CDR1 is SNHLY and CDR2 is FYNNEI. Here the CDR3 reads CASSDFQGYVSETQYF.

The chain employs TRBV6-2 or TRBV6-3 and TRBJ2-7; there is no DNA to check the TCRdb D call of TRBD1. The CDR3 runs 14 residues. Germline V CDR1 and CDR2: MNHEY, SVGEGT. The CDR3 is CASSEIRDSYEQYF.

The rearrangement joins TRBV4-3 to TRBJ2-7; TCRdb calls TRBD2, which cannot be checked without DNA. Germline loops: CDR1 LGHNA, CDR2 YSLEER. The CDR3 runs 14 residues. The CDR3 protein is CASSPGTGAYEQYF.

The chain employs TRBV3-1 and TRBJ2-7; TCRdb proposes TRBD2, but this gene call is untestable without DNA. The CDR3 consists of 14 residues. Germline loops: CDR1 LGHDT, CDR2 YNNKEL (reference sequence). CDR3 protein: CASSPGLPGYEQYF.

This sequence joins TRBV11-3 and TRBJ2-1; TCRdb picks TRBD1, but there is no DNA to check that call. Germline V CDR1 and CDR2: SGHNT, YENEEA. This CDR3 contains 14 residues. Here the CDR3 reads CASEPGETYNEQFF.

This clonotype is classed as medium-sized by frequency. The chain carries TRBV12-3 or TRBV12-4 and TRBJ1-2; the D gene TCRdb calls, TRBD1, cannot be checked with no DNA. The CDR3 runs to 14 residues. CDR3 amino acids: CASSPEGNNYGYTF.

The CDR3 loop is CASSSGTGGLSPLHF. This rearrangement joins TRBV7-9 to TRBJ1-6; TCRdb gives TRBD1 as the D gene, but with no DNA this cannot be confirmed. In germline, CDR1 is SEHNR, CDR2 FQNEAQ (reference sequence). The CDR3 loop spans 15 amino acids.

This chain uses TRBV19 with TRBJ2-7. Per germline, CDR1 LNHDA and CDR2 SQIVND (reference sequence). The CDR3 length is 13 residues. CDR3 protein: CASSIDLPYEQYF.

J is TRBJ2-2 and V is TRBV19. Looked up from germline, CDR1 is LNHDA and CDR2 is SQIVND (reference sequence). The CDR3 length is 14 residues. The CDR3 sequence is CASSRQTGPGELFF.

The V and J genes are TRBV4-1 and TRBJ1-2; TCRdb's D call, TRBD1, is unchecked because there is no DNA. Per germline, CDR1 MGHRA and CDR2 YSYEKL. The length of the CDR3 is 15 residues. The CDR3: CASSQGDSLNYGYTF.

The gene calls are TRBV19 and TRBJ2-7; TCRdb picks TRBD1, but there is no DNA to check that call. CDR1 LNHDA and CDR2 SQIVND come from the germline V gene (reference sequence). This CDR3 has 13 residues. This chain's CDR3 is CASSNTGTYEQYF. The whole variable domain, filled in from reference TRBV19 and TRBJ2-7, reads DGGITQSPKYLFRKEGQNVTLSCEQNLNHDAMYWYRQDPGQGLRLIYYSQIVNDFQKGDIAEGYSVSREKKESFPLTVTSAQKNPTAFYLCASSNTGTYEQYFGPGTRLTVT.

This rearrangement joins TRBV5-6 to TRBJ1-2. Germline V CDR1 and CDR2: SGHDT, YYEEEE. This CDR3 has 12 amino acids. Here the CDR3 reads CASSLAQGDYTF.

This clonotype counts as medium-sized (0.01 to 0.1%) by frequency. J is TRBJ2-7 and V is TRBV5-1; the D gene TCRdb calls, TRBD1, cannot be checked with no DNA. Germline CDR1 is SGHRS and CDR2 is YFSETQ. This CDR3 has 12 amino acids. CDR3 residues: CASRRDSYEQYF.

The rearrangement uses TRBV6-6 and TRBJ2-1; absent DNA, TCRdb's TRBD2 call cannot be checked. Germline CDR1 MNHNY, CDR2 SVGAGI (reference sequence). This CDR3 comprises 15 residues. CDR3 sequence: CASKVSPTSYNEQFF.

CDR3 loop: CASSFIQARNQPQHF. V gene TRBV7-2 combines with J gene TRBJ1-5; the D call from TCRdb, TRBD1, cannot be confirmed without DNA. This CDR3 contains 15 residues. CDR1 SGHTA and CDR2 FQGNSA come from the germline V gene.

This rearrangement joins TRBV7-9 to TRBJ1-1; with no DNA, the TCRdb D assignment of TRBD1 cannot be verified. Germline loops: CDR1 SEHNR, CDR2 FQNEAQ (reference sequence). The CDR3 runs to 16 residues. The CDR3 reads CASSLPPGTANTEAFF.

CDR3 region: CASSLFASGYTGELFF. The chain recombines TRBV28 with TRBJ2-2; lacking DNA, the TRBD2 call made by TCRdb goes unchecked. The V gene's germline CDR1 is MDHEN and CDR2 SYDVKM. This CDR3 spans 16 amino acids.

The gene calls are TRBV6-2 or TRBV6-3 and TRBJ1-5; TCRdb selects TRBD1, and the lack of DNA leaves this call unchecked. The CDR3 runs 15 residues. From germline, CDR1 is MNHEY and CDR2 SVGEGT. The chain's CDR3 is CASSTWTVSNQPQHF.

This rearrangement joins TRBV20-1 to TRBJ2-5; TCRdb lists TRBD2, though no DNA is available to test this call. In germline, CDR1 is DFQATT, CDR2 SNEGSKA (reference sequence). CDR3 length: 15 amino acids. The CDR3 region is CSAHALTSRSETQYF.

The rearrangement links TRBV7-9 to TRBJ2-1; TCRdb's D gene call, TRBD2, goes unchecked for lack of DNA. The CDR3 length is 16 residues. CDR1 is SEHNR and CDR2 is FQNEAQ in the germline V gene (reference sequence). The chain's CDR3 is CASSPDPPGLGDEQFF. The complete variable domain, with remaining parts taken from reference TRBV7-9 and TRBJ2-1, reads DTGVSQNPRHKITKRGQNVTFRCDPISEHNRLYWYRQTLGQGPEFLTYFQNEAQLEKSRLLSDRFSAERPKGSFSTLEIQRTEQGDSAMYLCASSPDPPGLGDEQFFGPGTRLTVL.

The chain links TRBV5-1 to TRBJ2-1; TCRdb's D call, TRBD1, is unchecked because there is no DNA. The germline gives CDR1 SGHRS, CDR2 YFSETQ. This CDR3 is 13 amino acids long. The CDR3 is CASSGRGENEQFF.

Measured by frequency, this clonotype is medium-sized. This sequence joins TRBV5-6 and TRBJ2-3; as DNA is missing, the TRBD2 call by TCRdb cannot be tested. The V gene's germline CDR1 is SGHDT and CDR2 YYEEEE. This CDR3 region has 15 residues. CDR3 in amino acids: CASSRLAESTDTQYF.

The rearrangement joins TRBV5-4 to TRBJ2-7. The germline V gene has CDR1 SGHNT and CDR2 YYREEE (reference sequence). The CDR3 covers 15 residues. CDR3: CASSLEGRSNSEQYF.